What follows are 27 T cell receptor beta chains derived from one specimen sequenced in a study of radiotherapy plus CTLA-4 blockade in lung cancer. Sequenced by immunoSEQ multiplex PCR; TCRdb stores in-frame clones only, minus some. Here the sample spans approximately 82,000 clones, around 81% being singletons. This sample comprised peripheral blood, obtained from a patient treated with radiotherapy plus ipilimumab. The receptors were sampled from a human donor with non-small cell lung cancer that progressed on radiotherapy plus ipilimumab.

This chain uses TRBV7-2 with TRBJ1-5; 8 bases line up with TRBD1. This CDR3 spans 16 amino acids. Trimming removed 2 bases from V and 3 bases from J; junction bases left unmatched: 6. Germline-derived CDR1 and CDR2 are SGHTA and FQGNSA. DNA of the CDR3: TGTGCCAGCAGCTTAAGAACAGGGGGAGTCAATCAGCCCCAGCATTTT. Its protein is CASSLRTGGVNQPQHF.

The chain uses TRBV7-2 and TRBJ2-1; TRBD2 matches at 8 bases. The V and J ends lost 1 base and 5 bases, in that order; junction bases with no gene match: 4. The CDR3 is made up of 15 amino acids. Germline V lookup: CDR1 SGHTA, CDR2 FQGNSA. CDR3 in amino acids: CASSLVRGGNNEQFF. CDR3 DNA: TGTGCCAGCAGCTTAGTACGCGGGGGGAACAATGAGCAGTTCTTC.

The chain has TRBV5-1 and TRBJ2-2; D is uncertain. Looked up from germline, CDR1 is SGHRS and CDR2 is YFSETQ. Deletions cut 0 bases from V and 0 bases from J, with 12 bases between. CDR3 size: 17 residues. This CDR3 reads CASSLAVEAANTGELFF. CDR3 DNA sequence: TGCGCCAGCAGCTTGGCGGTCGAGGCCGCGAACACCGGGGAGCTGTTTTTT.

This clone appeared a single time. The chain combines TRBV6-1 with TRBJ1-1; D remains unclear. Between the trimmed V and J ends, which lost 1 base and 2 bases, there was a span of 14 bases. CDR1 is MNHNS and CDR2 is SASEGT in the germline V gene. This CDR3 contains 16 residues. CDR3 protein: CASSEGQRILNTEAFF. The DNA of the CDR3 is TGTGCCAGCAGTGAAGGCCAGAGGATACTTAACACTGAAGCTTTCTTT.

The CDR3 DNA reads as TGTGCCAGCAGTTTATCAGAGCAATTTGGGTCACCCCTCCACTTT. Residues: CASSLSEQFGSPLHF. This chain connects TRBV27 to TRBJ1-6; D is uncertain. Deletions cut 0 bases from V and 10 bases from J, with 13 bases between. CDR3 size: 15 residues. Germline V gene data show CDR1 as MNHEY and CDR2 as SMNVEV (reference sequence).

V is TRBV6-5 and J is TRBJ2-1; D is possibly TRBD1 (6 bases). Per the germline V gene, CDR1 is MNHEY and CDR2 is SVGAGI. CDR3 length equals 15 residues. Trimming shortened V by 5 bases and J by 0 bases, and 11 bases separated the two germline ends. In DNA, the CDR3 is TGTGCCAGCAGTCCAAGGACAGCCTCCTACAATGAGCAGTTCTTC. Amino acid sequence: CASSPRTASYNEQFF.

To note about this clone: The junction differs from germline at one of its ends, possibly a read error. The rearrangement links TRBV7-8 to TRBJ2-7; D uncertain. The CDR3 runs to 14 residues. CDR1 is SGHVS and CDR2 is FQNEAQ in the germline V gene. In nucleotides, the CDR3 is TGTGCCAGCAGCTTAGAGGCCTTCTCCCACGAGCAGTACTTC. Protein product: CASSLEAFSHEQYF.

This chain uses TRBV20-1 with TRBJ1-1, with unresolved D. CDR3 length: 11 amino acids. CDR1 is DFQATT, CDR2 SNEGSKA, per germline (reference sequence). The V end lost 3 bases, the J end lost 7 bases, and 9 bases lay between the germline ends. CDR3 protein: CSASSKLEAFF. As DNA, the CDR3 is TGCAGTGCTAGTTCAAAGCTTGAAGCTTTCTTT.

The chain uses TRBV7-6 and TRBJ2-1; D may match TRBD1 or TRBD2 (5 bases each). The CDR3 contains 13 residues. Between the trimmed V and J ends, which lost 4 bases and 5 bases, there was a span of 9 bases. Looked up from germline, CDR1 is SGHVS and CDR2 is FNYEAQ. CDR3 DNA: TGTGCCAGCAGCTCGGGACCTAACAATGAGCAGTTCTTC. Its translation is CASSSGPNNEQFF. Combining the CDR3 with reference TRBV7-6 and TRBJ2-1 gives the whole variable domain GAGVSQSPRYKVTKRGQDVALRCDPISGHVSLYWYRQALGQGPEFLTYFNYEAQQDKSGLPNDRFSAERPEGSISTLTIQRTEQRDSAMYRCASSSGPNNEQFFGPGTRLTVL.

The gene calls are TRBV6-5 and TRBJ1-2; no clear D. The CDR3 runs to 11 residues. Germline V gives CDR1 MNHEY, CDR2 SVGAGI. Trimming stripped 8 bases from V and 2 bases from J, with 6 bases between. CDR3 sequence: CASRENYGYTF. The CDR3 nucleotides read TGTGCCAGCCGCGAAAACTATGGCTACACCTTC.

This chain joins TRBV4-1 and TRBJ2-7; 7 nucleotides match TRBD2. V lost 0 bases and J lost 0; bases outside the gene matches: 5. CDR1 and CDR2 from the germline V gene are MGHRA and YSYEKL. The CDR3 runs to 16 residues. The CDR3 sequence: CASSQDLGGGSYEQYF. In DNA form, the CDR3 reads TGCGCCAGCAGCCAAGATCTGGGGGGGGGCTCCTACGAGCAGTACTTC.

The rearrangement joins TRBV5-6 to TRBJ2-1; no definite D call. Trimming cost V 1 base and J 7 bases, with 15 bases left between them. The germline CDR1 and CDR2 sequences are SGHDT and YYEEEE. The CDR3 totals 15 residues. Here the CDR3 reads CASSLWPVALNEQFF. CDR3 sequence (DNA): TGTGCCAGCAGCTTGTGGCCAGTAGCCCTGAATGAGCAGTTCTTC.

V usage is TRBV7-2 and J usage is TRBJ1-5, with D tentatively TRBD1 (6 bases). Germline CDR1 and CDR2: SGHTA and FQGNSA. Trimming pared 5 bases from V and 5 bases from J, leaving 13 bases between. The CDR3 covers 14 residues. This chain's CDR3 is CASSPTDRYQPQHF. The CDR3 DNA sequence: TGTGCCAGCAGCCCGACCGACAGGTATCAGCCCCAGCATTTT.

The J gene is TRBJ1-1, the V gene TRBV29-1; D may be TRBD1 (6 bases). In germline, CDR1 is SQVTM, CDR2 ANQGSEA. The CDR3 has 13 amino acids. V gave up 4 bases and J gave up 1 base, with 10 bases separating them. The CDR3, as DNA: TGCAGCGTTGTTCGGACAGCGAACACTGAAGCTTTCTTT. Translating gives CSVVRTANTEAFF.

This chain joins TRBV30 and TRBJ1-1, with TRBD1 matching 9 bases. Losses at the gene ends were 3 bases for V and 0 bases for J; bases not matched to a gene: 5. Germline V gives CDR1 GTSNPN, CDR2 SVGIG (reference sequence). This CDR3 has 15 residues. CDR3 loop: CAWSSGQGMNTEAFF. The DNA for the CDR3 is TGTGCCTGGAGCTCGGGACAGGGCATGAACACTGAAGCTTTCTTT. The variable domain in full, with the rest retrieved from reference TRBV30 and TRBJ1-1, is SQTIHQWPATLVQPVGSPLSLECTVEGTSNPNLYWYRQAAGRGLQLLFYSVGIGQISSEVPQNLSASRPQDRQFILSSKKLLLSDSGFYLCAWSSGQGMNTEAFFGQGTRLTVV.

This clone appeared a few times. V usage is TRBV7-2 and J usage is TRBJ2-2; 9 nucleotides agree with TRBD1. The V gene's germline CDR1 is SGHTA and CDR2 FQGNSA. CDR3 length equals 16 residues. Losses at the gene ends were 3 bases for V and 2 bases for J; bases not matched to a gene: 4. The CDR3 protein is CASSLAGQGNTGELFF. The CDR3 DNA follows: TGTGCCAGCAGCTTGGCGGGACAGGGAAACACCGGGGAGCTGTTTTTT.

V and J are TRBV30 and TRBJ1-1; D may be TRBD1 (5 bases). Trimming removed 1 base from V and 2 bases from J, with 14 bases in between. The CDR3 extends over 15 amino acids. CDR1 is GTSNPN and CDR2 is SVGIG in the germline V gene (reference sequence). CDR3 nucleotide sequence: TGTGCCTGGAGTGGGAAGGGACGGCTAAACACTGAAGCTTTCTTT. Protein: CAWSGKGRLNTEAFF.

This sequence joins TRBV4-2 and TRBJ2-5; unclear D gene. The germline CDR1 and CDR2 sequences are LGHNA and YNFKEQ. Trimming removed 1 base from V and 2 bases from J, with 14 bases in between. The CDR3 consists of 16 residues. CDR3 nucleotide sequence: TGTGCCAGCAGCCAAGGCCGACTGGCAGGTCAAGAGACCCAGTACTTC. As protein: CASSQGRLAGQETQYF.

The rearrangement uses TRBV9 and TRBJ2-5, with 8 positions matching TRBD2. Germline-derived CDR1 and CDR2 are SGDLS and YYNGEE. The CDR3 contains 15 residues. With 3 bases clipped from V and 3 bases from J, the junction kept 7 bases outside the gene matches. DNA for the CDR3: TGTGCCAGCAGCGCCTCCCCGCGGGGGGAAGAGACCCAGTACTTC. Translated: CASSASPRGEETQYF.

This chain joins TRBV4-1 and TRBJ1-2; 7 nucleotides agree with TRBD1. V shed 0 bases and J 4 bases; nucleotides not matched to a gene: 5. The CDR3 sequence is 15 residues long. Germline CDR1 reads MGHRA; CDR2 reads YSYEKL. CDR3 bases: TGCGCCAGCAGCCAAGAGCACCCAGGGGGCTATGGCTACACCTTC. Encoded protein: CASSQEHPGGYGYTF.

This clone was seen only a few times. This sequence joins TRBV4-1 and TRBJ2-5; TRBD1 matches 7 bases. Looked up from germline, CDR1 is MGHRA and CDR2 is YSYEKL. V lost 1 base, J lost 1 base, and 3 bases stayed unmatched. The CDR3 runs 15 residues. The CDR3 DNA follows: TGCGCCAGCAGCCAAGGGGACAGCCTCCAAGAGACCCAGTACTTC. This codes for CASSQGDSLQETQYF.

The chain uses TRBV4-3 and TRBJ2-7; possibly TRBD2 for D (5 bases). The CDR3 extends over 14 amino acids. V lost 5 bases to trimming and J lost 1 base, with 12 bases between them. CDR1 is LGHNA and CDR2 is YSLEER in the germline V gene. This chain's CDR3 is CASSGSPWSYEQYF. CDR3 DNA sequence: TGCGCCAGCAGCGGGAGCCCATGGTCCTACGAGCAGTACTTC.

This chain links TRBV5-6 with TRBJ1-2, with D perhaps TRBD1 (5 bases). Per germline, CDR1 SGHDT and CDR2 YYEEEE. CDR3 length: 15 amino acids. The V and J ends lost 0 bases and 4 bases respectively, with 13 bases between them. This CDR3 reads CASSLGAGFGYGYTF. The DNA for the CDR3 is TGTGCCAGCAGCTTGGGGGCAGGGTTTGGCTATGGCTACACCTTC.

This rearrangement joins TRBV27 to TRBJ2-3; D gene uncertain. The V and J ends lost 1 base and 1 base respectively, with 3 bases between them. The CDR3 spans 13 residues. Germline V gene sequence: CDR1 MNHEY, CDR2 SMNVEV (reference sequence). The CDR3 region is CASSLWGTDTQYF. The DNA for the CDR3 is TGTGCCAGCAGTTTATGGGGCACAGATACGCAGTATTTT.

The V call is TRBV29-1, the J call TRBJ1-4; tentatively, D is TRBD1 (5 bases). Trimming shortened V by 7 bases and J by 6 bases, and 12 bases separated the two germline ends. The CDR3 consists of 12 residues. Germline V CDR1 and CDR2: SQVTM, ANQGSEA. The CDR3 DNA follows: TGCAGCGCGGGGCAGGTTGATGAAAAACTGTTTTTT. Its translation: CSAGQVDEKLFF.

V gene TRBV11-3 combines with J gene TRBJ2-7; D is perhaps TRBD1 (6 bases). CDR3 length: 14 residues. The V gene's germline CDR1 is SGHNT and CDR2 YENEEA. The germline V and J ends were trimmed by 4 bases and 2 bases, with 12 bases remaining between them. The CDR3 reads CASSYKTGPYEQYF. The CDR3 DNA sequence: TGTGCCAGCAGCTATAAGACAGGCCCCTACGAGCAGTACTTC.

This clone was observed once. The rearrangement uses TRBV5-6 and TRBJ1-2, with a weak D call TRBD1 (5 bases). CDR1 and CDR2 from the germline V gene are SGHDT and YYEEEE. The CDR3 extends over 16 amino acids. Trimming removed 1 base at V and 0 bases at J, with 13 bases between. CDR3 in amino acids: CASSLSGGASNYGYTF. In DNA form, the CDR3 reads TGTGCCAGCAGCTTGTCAGGAGGGGCCTCTAACTATGGCTACACCTTC. Full variable domain (missing parts from reference TRBV5-6 and TRBJ1-2): DAGVTQSPTHLIKTRGQQVTLRCSPKSGHDTVSWYQQALGQGPQFIFQYYEEEERQRGNFPDRFSGHQFPNYSSELNVNALLLGDSALYLCASSLSGGASNYGYTFGSGTRLTVV.